This T cell receptor (beta chain) was documented in a study of T cell changes during pregnancy in multiple sclerosis. Trimming left V 7 bases short and J 0 bases short, with 11 bases between. The CDR3 loop spans 14 amino acids. CDR1 SGHTS and CDR2 YDEGEE come from the germline V gene. Repertoires were generated with immunoSEQ multiplex PCR, while TCRdb's copy carries only in-frame clones and drops some. Here the sample spans about 47,000 clones, about 90% being singletons. Material: peripheral blood, obtained in the first trimester of pregnancy. The source of this sequence is a female donor with multiple sclerosis, enrolled in a pregnancy study. This chain connects TRBV5-8 to TRBJ1-3, with no clear D. CDR3 loop: CASRLTVSGNTIYF. For the CDR3, the DNA is TGTGCCAGCCGACTGACCGTCTCTGGAAACACCATATATTTT.